This TCR beta chain stems from a study of T cells after yellow fever vaccination. General study results and limits: Post-booster reappearance was seen for most primary-vaccination clones (about 96% CD4, 80% to 90% CD8). Repertoires obtained by FACS sorting could include abundant clonotypes that entered as contaminants from the bulk population. The secondary T-cell response peaked on day 5, not day 15, but was weaker.

The CDR3 extends over 15 amino acids. Germline V gene sequence: CDR1 SNHLY, CDR2 FYNNEI. The ends were cut back, 5 bases at V and 0 bases at J, with 8 bases in the middle. Notes on this clonotype: Its target is unknown.

The authors made TCR cDNA by 5'RACE template switching, adding a universal primer site and UMIs. Each CDR3 protein gets one entry after TCRdb re-called the 5' RACE reads with MiXCR. Here the sample spans 100,000 to 150,000 distinct CDR3 sequences, roughly 6.8% being singletons. V gene TRBV2 combines with J gene TRBJ1-6; D unresolved. The source was CD4+ T cells sorted from PBMCs, collected around 45 days after the first yellow fever vaccination. This TCR was recovered from a man between 18 and 29 years old who received the YFV17D yellow fever vaccine. The CDR3 coding sequence is TGTGCCAGCAGTCGGAAGAGCTCCTATAATTCACCCCTCCACTTT. As protein: CASSRKSSYNSPLHF.